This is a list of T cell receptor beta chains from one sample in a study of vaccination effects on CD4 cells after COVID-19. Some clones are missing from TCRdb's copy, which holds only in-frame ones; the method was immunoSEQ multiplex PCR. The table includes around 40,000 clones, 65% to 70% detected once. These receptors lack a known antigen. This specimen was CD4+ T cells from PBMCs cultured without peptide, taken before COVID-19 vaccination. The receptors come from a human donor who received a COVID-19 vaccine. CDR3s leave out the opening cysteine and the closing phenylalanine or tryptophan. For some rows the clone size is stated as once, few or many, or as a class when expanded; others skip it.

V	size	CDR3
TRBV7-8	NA	ASSLAGGRQETQY
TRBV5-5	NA	ASTSTDTQY
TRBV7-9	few	ASSWGTSGKETQY
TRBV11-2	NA	ASGYRQGYTEAF
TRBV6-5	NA	ASKTRTDTGELF
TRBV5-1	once	ASSPLGTELDTQY
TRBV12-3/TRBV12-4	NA	ASSPPFSPLH
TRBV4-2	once	ASSLAGGGQY
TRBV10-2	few	ASTGRLAGVVDGELF
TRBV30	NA	AWSRDGQPQH
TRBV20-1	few	SASWGGGRAPGGELF
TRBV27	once	ASSSVVTIHGDEQF
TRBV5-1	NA	ASSSSGLATDTQY
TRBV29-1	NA	SVLRGSPGDTQY
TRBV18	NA	ASSPREGRGQDTQY
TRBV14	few	ASSRAGKESYEQY
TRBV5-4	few	ASSLEGITEAF